This T cell receptor beta chain was observed in a study of identical twins. A universal primer site was incorporated via template switching, and the cDNA contained unique molecular identifiers. Each CDR3 protein is one row after TCRdb ran MiXCR on the 5' RACE reads. The sample holds about 280,000 distinct CDR3 sequences, under 9.5% seen once. Points from the study as a whole: Excess twin sharing in beta out-of-frame sequences was weaker. The presence of invariant MAIT and iNKT cells could partly confound analyses of zero-insertion sequences. Monozygotic twin pairs showed more out-of-frame TCR alpha sharing than models estimated.

This clonotype was detected ten times or more. Its antigen is still unknown. These data were also filed under a second study, of yellow fever vaccine responses in identical twins.

The sequence was obtained from a woman younger than 35 in good health. Sequenced: memory (CD45RO+) T cells sorted from blood.

The CDR3 DNA reads as TGCGCCAGCAGCCAAACAGGGACAGGGGGTACGTATGAGCAGTTCTTC. Protein product: CASSQTGTGGTYEQFF. The V and J genes are TRBV4-1 and TRBJ2-1, with 11 positions matching TRBD1. The CDR3 covers 16 residues. Per the germline V gene, CDR1 is MGHRA and CDR2 is YSYEKL. V lost 2 bases, J lost 8 bases, and 8 bases stayed unmatched.